This entry is about one T cell receptor beta chain. Its antigen is not known. The source of the sample is a study of CD8 T cells in Susac syndrome. Study results and limitations: As the study acknowledged, the number of individuals in its TCR sequencing and HLA analysis was relatively small.

The RNA input was roughly 0.5 to 1 ug, and it was reverse transcribed with random hexamers. An immunoSEQ multiplex PCR generated amplified TCR beta CDR3 products spanning 54 Vbeta and 13 Jbeta. MiXCR, applied by TCRdb to the immunoSEQ multiplex PCR reads, yields one record per CDR3 protein. The sample contains some 200,000 distinct CDR3 sequences, approximately 95% of which appear only once. Multiple sclerosis controls were treatment-naive patients with stable or active relapsing-remitting disease. Sequencing input: CD4+ T cells from PBMCs. The receptor comes from a human donor with multiple sclerosis.

The DNA for the CDR3 is TGTGCCAGCAGTGATCCGAAAAACATTCAGTACTTC. It codes for CASSDPKNIQYF. The chain carries TRBV25-1 and TRBJ2-4; D gene uncertain. Germline-derived CDR1 and CDR2 are MGHDK and SYGVNS. This CDR3 has 12 amino acids. The V end was cut by 3 bases, the J end by 4 bases, with 4 bases between.